The table lists the clone carrying this TCR beta chain with a count of one. The antigen remains unidentified. This sample was included in a study of T cell responses to AZD1222 COVID-19 vaccine. CDR1 is MGHRA, CDR2 YSYEKL, per germline. Between the trimmed V and J ends, which lost 4 bases and 7 bases, there was a span of 11 bases. CDR3 length: 13 residues. Study-wide results and limits: Baseline seropositivity occurred in only six or seven AZD1222 recipients. Without day 14 samples, only post-peak T cell repertoires were studied.

Measured with immunoSEQ multiplex PCR; TCRdb has only the in-frame clones, and not every one. The data show about 120,000 clones, 88% seen once. This clonotype originated in an adult in good health. The sample here was peripheral blood, taken on day 0 of AZD1222 vaccination. This chain connects TRBV4-1 to TRBJ1-3; possibly TRBD1 for D (5 bases). The CDR3 nucleotides are TGCGCCAGCAGCCCCAGGGAGGGGAACACCATATATTTT. Its protein is CASSPREGNTIYF.